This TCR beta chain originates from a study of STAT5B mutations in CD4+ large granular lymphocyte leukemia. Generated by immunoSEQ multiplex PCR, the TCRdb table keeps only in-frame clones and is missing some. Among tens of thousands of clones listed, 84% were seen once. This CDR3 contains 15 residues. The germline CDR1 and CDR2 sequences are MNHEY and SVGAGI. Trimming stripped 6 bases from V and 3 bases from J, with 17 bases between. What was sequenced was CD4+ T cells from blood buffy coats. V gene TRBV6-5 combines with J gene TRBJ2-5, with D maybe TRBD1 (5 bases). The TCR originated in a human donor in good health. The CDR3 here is CASRTRQKSKETQYF. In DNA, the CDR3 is TGTGCCAGCAGAACCCGACAGAAAAGTAAAGAGACCCAGTACTTC.